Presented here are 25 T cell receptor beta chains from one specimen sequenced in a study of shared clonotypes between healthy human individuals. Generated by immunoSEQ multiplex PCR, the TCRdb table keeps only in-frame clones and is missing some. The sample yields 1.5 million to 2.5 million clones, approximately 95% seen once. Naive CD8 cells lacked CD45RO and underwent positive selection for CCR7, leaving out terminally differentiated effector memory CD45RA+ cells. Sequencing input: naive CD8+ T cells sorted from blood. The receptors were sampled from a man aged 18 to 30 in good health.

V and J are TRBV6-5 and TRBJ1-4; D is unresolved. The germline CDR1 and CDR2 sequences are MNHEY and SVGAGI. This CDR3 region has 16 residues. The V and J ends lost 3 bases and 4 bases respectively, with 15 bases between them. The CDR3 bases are TGTGCCAGCAGTTATTCCGTCGGGGAGTTTAATGAAAAACTGTTTTTT. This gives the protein CASSYSVGEFNEKLFF.

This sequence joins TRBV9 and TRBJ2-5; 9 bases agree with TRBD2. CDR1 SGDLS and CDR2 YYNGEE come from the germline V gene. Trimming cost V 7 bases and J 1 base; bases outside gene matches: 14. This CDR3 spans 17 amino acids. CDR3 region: CASGPGVAGDLQETQYF. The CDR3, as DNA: TGTGCCAGCGGGCCGGGGGTAGCGGGAGACCTCCAAGAGACCCAGTACTTC.

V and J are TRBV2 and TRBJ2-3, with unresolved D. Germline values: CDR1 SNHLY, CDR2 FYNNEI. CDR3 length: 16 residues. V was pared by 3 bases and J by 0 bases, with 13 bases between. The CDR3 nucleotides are TGTGCCAGCAGTGATCCCACGGGTAGTAGCACAGATACGCAGTATTTT. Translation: CASSDPTGSSTDTQYF.

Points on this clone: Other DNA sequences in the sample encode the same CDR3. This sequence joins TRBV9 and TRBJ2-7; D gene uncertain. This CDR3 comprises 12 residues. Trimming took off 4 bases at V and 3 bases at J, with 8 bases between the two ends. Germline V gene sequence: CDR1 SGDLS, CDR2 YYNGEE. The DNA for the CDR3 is TGTGCCAGCAGCCAGGACGGCTACGAGCAGTACTTC. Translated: CASSQDGYEQYF.

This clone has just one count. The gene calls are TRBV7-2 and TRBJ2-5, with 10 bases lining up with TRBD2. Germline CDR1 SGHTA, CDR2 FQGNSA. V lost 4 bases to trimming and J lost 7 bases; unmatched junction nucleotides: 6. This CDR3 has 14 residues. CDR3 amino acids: CASSSPSGRWTQYF. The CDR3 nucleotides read TGTGCCAGCAGCTCTCCTAGCGGGAGATGGACCCAGTACTTC.

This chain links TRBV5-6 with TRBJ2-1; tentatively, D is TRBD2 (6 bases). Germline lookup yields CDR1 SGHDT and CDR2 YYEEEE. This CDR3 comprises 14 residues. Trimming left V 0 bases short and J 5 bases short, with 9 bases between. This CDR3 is CASSLERAHNEQFF. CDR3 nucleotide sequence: TGTGCCAGCAGCTTGGAGCGGGCTCACAATGAGCAGTTCTTC.

CDR3 bases: TGTGCCATCAGCCAGACAGGGGATGGCACTGAAGCTTTCTTT. Protein: CAISQTGDGTEAFF. This rearrangement joins TRBV10-3 to TRBJ1-1, with 8 bases aligning to TRBD1. V was pared by 6 bases and J by 4 bases, with 7 bases of the junction left unmatched. CDR3 length: 14 amino acids. CDR1 and CDR2 from the germline V gene are ENHRY and SYGVKD.

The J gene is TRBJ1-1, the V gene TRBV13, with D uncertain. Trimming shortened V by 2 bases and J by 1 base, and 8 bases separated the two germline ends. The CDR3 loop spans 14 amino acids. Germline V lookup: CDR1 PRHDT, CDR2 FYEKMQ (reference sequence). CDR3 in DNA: TGTGCCAGCAGCTTACCTACACAGAACACTGAAGCTTTCTTT. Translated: CASSLPTQNTEAFF.

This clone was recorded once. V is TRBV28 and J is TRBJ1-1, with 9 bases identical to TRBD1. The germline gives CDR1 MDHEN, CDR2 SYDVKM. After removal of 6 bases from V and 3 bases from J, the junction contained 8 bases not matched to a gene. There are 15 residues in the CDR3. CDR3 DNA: TGTGCCAGCAGCCAGGGACAGGGAGGATACACTGAAGCTTTCTTT. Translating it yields CASSQGQGGYTEAFF.

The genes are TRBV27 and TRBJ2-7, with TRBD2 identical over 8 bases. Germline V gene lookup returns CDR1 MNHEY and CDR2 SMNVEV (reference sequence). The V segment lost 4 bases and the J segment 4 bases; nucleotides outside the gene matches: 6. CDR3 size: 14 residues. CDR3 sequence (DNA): TGTGCCAGCAGTTCTACGGGGGGGCATTACGAGCAGTACTTC. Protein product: CASSSTGGHYEQYF.

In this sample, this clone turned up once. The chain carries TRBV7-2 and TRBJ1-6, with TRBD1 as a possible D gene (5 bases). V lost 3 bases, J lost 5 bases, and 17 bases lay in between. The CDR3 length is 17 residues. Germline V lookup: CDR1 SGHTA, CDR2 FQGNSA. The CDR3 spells CASSFSLLGGNNSPLHF. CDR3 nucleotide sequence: TGTGCCAGCAGCTTTTCCCTATTGGGGGGAAATAATTCACCCCTCCACTTT.

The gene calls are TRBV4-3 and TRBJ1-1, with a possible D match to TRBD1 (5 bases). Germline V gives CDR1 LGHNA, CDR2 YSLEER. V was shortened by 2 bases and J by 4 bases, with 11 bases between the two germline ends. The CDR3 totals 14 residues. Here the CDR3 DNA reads TGCGCCAGCAGCCAACTCGGGACGGGCACTGAAGCTTTCTTT. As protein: CASSQLGTGTEAFF.

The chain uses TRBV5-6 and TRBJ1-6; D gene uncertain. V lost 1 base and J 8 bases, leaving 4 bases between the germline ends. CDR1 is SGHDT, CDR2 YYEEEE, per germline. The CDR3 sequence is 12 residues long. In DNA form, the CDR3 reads TGTGCCAGCAGCTTGACGGATTCACCCCTCCACTTT. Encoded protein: CASSLTDSPLHF.

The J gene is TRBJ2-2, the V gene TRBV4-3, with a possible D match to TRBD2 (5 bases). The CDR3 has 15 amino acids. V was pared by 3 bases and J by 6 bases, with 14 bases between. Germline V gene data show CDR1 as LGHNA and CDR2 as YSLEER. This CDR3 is CASSQELGLPGELFF. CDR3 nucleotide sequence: TGCGCCAGCAGCCAGGAACTAGGTCTCCCCGGGGAGCTGTTTTTT.

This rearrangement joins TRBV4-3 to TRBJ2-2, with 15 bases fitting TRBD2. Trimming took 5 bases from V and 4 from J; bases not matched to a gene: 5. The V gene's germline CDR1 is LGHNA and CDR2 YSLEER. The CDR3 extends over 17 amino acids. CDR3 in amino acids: CASSDGLAGGPTGELFF. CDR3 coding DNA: TGCGCCAGCAGCGACGGACTAGCGGGAGGGCCCACCGGGGAGCTGTTTTTT.

CDR3 sequence: CASSFGRSSYEQYF. DNA for the CDR3: TGTGCCAGCAGCTTTGGTCGGAGCTCCTACGAGCAGTACTTC. This chain uses TRBV5-6 with TRBJ2-7; D gene unclear. The V gene's germline CDR1 is SGHDT and CDR2 YYEEEE. The CDR3 runs to 14 residues. V was clipped by 2 bases and J by 0 bases, with 9 bases between them.

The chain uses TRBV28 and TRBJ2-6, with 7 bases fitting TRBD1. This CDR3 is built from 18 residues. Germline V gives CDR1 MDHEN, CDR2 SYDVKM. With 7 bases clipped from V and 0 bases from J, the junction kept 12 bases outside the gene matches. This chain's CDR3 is CASTPSGDSLSGANVLTF. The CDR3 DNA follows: TGTGCCAGCACTCCCTCAGGGGACAGTCTCTCTGGGGCCAACGTCCTGACTTTC.

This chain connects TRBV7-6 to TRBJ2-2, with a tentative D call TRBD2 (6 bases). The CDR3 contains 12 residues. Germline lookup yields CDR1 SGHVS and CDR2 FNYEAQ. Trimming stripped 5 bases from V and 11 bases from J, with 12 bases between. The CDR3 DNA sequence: TGTGCCAGCAGCCCGGGGACTGCCGAGCTGTTTTTT. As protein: CASSPGTAELFF.

The DNA of the CDR3 is TGCGCCAGCAGCCAAGACGACATGCCCAATTCACCCCTCCACTTT. This encodes CASSQDDMPNSPLHF. V gene TRBV4-1 combines with J gene TRBJ1-6; D is ambiguous. From germline, CDR1 is MGHRA and CDR2 YSYEKL. V lost 0 bases and J 7 bases, leaving 10 bases between the germline ends. There are 15 residues in the CDR3.

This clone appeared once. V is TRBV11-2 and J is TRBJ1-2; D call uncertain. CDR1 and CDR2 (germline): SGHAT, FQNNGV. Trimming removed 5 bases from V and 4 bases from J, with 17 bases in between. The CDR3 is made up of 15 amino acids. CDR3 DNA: TGTGCCAGCAGCCTGATTACCGTCCTAACCTATGGCTACACCTTC. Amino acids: CASSLITVLTYGYTF.

In DNA form, the CDR3 reads TGTGCCAGCAGCTTAAGTCGTGTGGTAGGGGAGACCCAGTACTTC. Translated, it gives CASSLSRVVGETQYF. The V call is TRBV7-9, the J call TRBJ2-5; unclear D gene. V lost 2 bases, J lost 5 bases, and 15 bases lay in between. CDR1 SEHNR and CDR2 FQNEAQ come from the germline V gene (reference sequence). CDR3 length equals 15 residues.

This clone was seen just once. The CDR3, as DNA: TGTGCCAGCAGCGGGGGCACCGCTTGGGAGCAGTACTTC. As protein: CASSGGTAWEQYF. The rearrangement uses TRBV13 and TRBJ2-7; a possible D gene is TRBD1 (6 bases). Trimming pared 5 bases from V and 7 bases from J, leaving 15 bases between. The germline CDR1 and CDR2 sequences are PRHDT and FYEKMQ (reference sequence). CDR3 length: 13 amino acids.

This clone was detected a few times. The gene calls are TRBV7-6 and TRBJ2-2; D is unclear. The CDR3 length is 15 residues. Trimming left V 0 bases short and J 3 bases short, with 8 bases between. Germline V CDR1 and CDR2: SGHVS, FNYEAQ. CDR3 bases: TGTGCCAGCAGCTTAGCGATAGGCGACACCGGGGAGCTGTTTTTT. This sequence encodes CASSLAIGDTGELFF.

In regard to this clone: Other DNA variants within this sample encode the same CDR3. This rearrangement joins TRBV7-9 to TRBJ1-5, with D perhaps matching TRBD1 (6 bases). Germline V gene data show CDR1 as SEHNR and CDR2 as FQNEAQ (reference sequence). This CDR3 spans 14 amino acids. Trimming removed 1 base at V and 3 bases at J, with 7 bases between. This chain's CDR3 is CASSLGTDNQPQHF. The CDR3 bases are TGTGCCAGCAGCTTAGGGACAGACAATCAGCCCCAGCATTTT.

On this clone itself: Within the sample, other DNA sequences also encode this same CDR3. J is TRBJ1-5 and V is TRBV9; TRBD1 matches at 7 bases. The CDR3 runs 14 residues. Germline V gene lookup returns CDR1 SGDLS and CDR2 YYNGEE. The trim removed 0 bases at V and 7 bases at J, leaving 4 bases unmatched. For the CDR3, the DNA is TGTGCCAGCAGCGTAGGAGGGGGCGGGCAGCCCCAGCATTTT. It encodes CASSVGGGGQPQHF.